The 8 T cell receptor beta chains in this list originate from one sample, sequenced in a study of control samples from healthy donors and cancer patients. TCRdb keeps only in-frame clones here, not all; method: immunoSEQ multiplex PCR. The sample contains some 150,000 clones, about 94% of which appear only once. The sample taken for sequencing was PBMCs. These receptors were obtained from a man in his fifties or sixties with colorectal cancer.

The chain uses TRBV4-1 and TRBJ1-6; D is ambiguous. Germline loops: CDR1 MGHRA, CDR2 YSYEKL. The CDR3 runs to 15 residues. V was clipped by 0 bases and J by 5 bases, with 8 bases between them. CDR3 nucleotides: TGCGCCAGCAGCCAAGACTGGGGAGATAATTCACCCCTCCACTTT. As protein: CASSQDWGDNSPLHF.

The rearrangement uses TRBV6-2 or TRBV6-3 and TRBJ2-1, with D unclear. The CDR3 loop spans 11 amino acids. CDR1 MNHEY and CDR2 SVGEGT come from the germline V gene. V lost 2 bases and J lost 8, with 4 bases in between. The CDR3 DNA is TGTGCCAGCAGTTACCTAGATGAGCAGTTCTTC. It codes for CASSYLDEQFF.

The chain uses TRBV19 and TRBJ1-5; maybe TRBD1 (6 bases). This CDR3 has 16 amino acids. V lost 6 bases, J lost 2 bases, and 17 bases lay in between. The germline V gene encodes CDR1 LNHDA and CDR2 SQIVND (reference sequence). This CDR3 is CASRIGGPWGNQPQHF. In nucleotides, the CDR3 is TGTGCCAGTAGGATCGGGGGGCCCTGGGGCAATCAGCCCCAGCATTTT.

J is TRBJ2-1 and V is TRBV29-1; a possible D gene is TRBD2 (5 bases). The V and J ends lost 6 bases and 10 bases respectively, with 19 bases between them. This CDR3 comprises 13 residues. Germline CDR1 SQVTM, CDR2 ANQGSEA. The CDR3 is CSVTIGPQREQFF. The CDR3 DNA reads as TGCAGCGTCACGATCGGGCCTCAGCGGGAGCAGTTCTTC.

This chain links TRBV27 with TRBJ1-6; D is undetermined. The length of the CDR3 is 13 residues. The germline V and J ends were trimmed by 2 bases and 10 bases, with 9 bases remaining between them. Per the germline V gene, CDR1 is MNHEY and CDR2 is SMNVEV (reference sequence). The CDR3 region is CASSLNLYSPLHF. The CDR3 nucleotides read TGTGCCAGCAGTTTAAATCTTTACTCACCCCTCCACTTT.

The gene calls are TRBV3-1 (or the pseudogene TRBV3-2) and TRBJ1-2; 9 bases align to TRBD1. Germline V lookup: CDR1 LGHDT, CDR2 YNNKEL (reference sequence). CDR3 size: 15 residues. Trimming at V came to 4 bases and at J to 2 bases, leaving 5 bases not matched to a gene. The CDR3 sequence: CASSPRDRVNYGYTF. In DNA form, the CDR3 reads TGTGCCAGCAGCCCCCGGGACAGGGTGAACTATGGCTACACCTTC.

This clone was recorded only once. The V and J genes are TRBV7-8 and TRBJ2-7, with a possible D match to TRBD1 (7 bases). V lost 1 base and J 3 bases, leaving 16 bases between the germline ends. The CDR3 sequence is 16 residues long. Germline V gene lookup returns CDR1 SGHVS and CDR2 FQNEAQ. The CDR3 DNA reads as TGTGCCAGCAGCTTAGTCATGGCAGGGGGGTTCTACGAGCAGTACTTC. It yields the protein CASSLVMAGGFYEQYF.

The chain has TRBV7-9 and TRBJ2-7; D gene unclear. The germline V and J ends were trimmed by 0 bases and 2 bases, with 5 bases remaining between them. CDR3 length: 13 amino acids. Germline values: CDR1 SEHNR, CDR2 FQNEAQ (reference sequence). Here the CDR3 DNA reads TGTGCCAGCAGCTTAGCCCCTGCCTACGAGCAGTACTTC. Translating gives CASSLAPAYEQYF.